This passage covers 27 T cell receptor beta chains from one sample sequenced in a study of molecular identifiers for immune sequencing clone quantification. TCRdb fed the PCR reads into MiXCR, producing one record per CDR3 protein. Of 400,000 to 600,000 distinct CDR3 sequences in the sample, roughly 26% were seen once. Material for sequencing was naive CD8+ T cells from blood, with Jurkat cell RNA spiked in. Subset of the sample: FACS-sorted CD8+CD4-CCR7+CD45RA+ naive T cells. These receptors were obtained from a human donor in good health. Some libraries in this study had Jurkat cell RNA spiked in.

A few counts support this clonotype. This rearrangement joins TRBV6-2 or TRBV6-3 to TRBJ2-5, with D perhaps being TRBD1 or TRBD2 (5 bases each). Germline V gene sequence: CDR1 MNHEY, CDR2 SVGEGT. This CDR3 region has 16 residues. The V end lost 0 bases, the J end lost 7 bases, and 18 bases lay between the germline ends. CDR3 DNA: TGTGCCAGCAGTTACTCCGGGGCGGCCCAAGGGTCGACCCAGTACTTC. It encodes CASSYSGAAQGSTQYF.

This clonotype has only a few counts. The rearrangement uses TRBV13 and TRBJ1-1, with 7 bases that match TRBD1. V lost 4 bases, J lost 4 bases, and 9 bases stayed unmatched. The CDR3 runs to 15 residues. Germline CDR1 and CDR2: PRHDT and FYEKMQ (reference sequence). This CDR3 is CASSSTGAAGTEAFF. The CDR3 DNA follows: TGTGCCAGCAGCTCCACAGGGGCCGCGGGCACTGAAGCTTTCTTT.

This clonotype was recorded at least ten times. This chain connects TRBV28 to TRBJ2-3, with D unresolved. Trimming cost V 3 bases and J 4 bases, with 14 bases left between them. CDR3 length equals 15 residues. Per germline, CDR1 MDHEN and CDR2 SYDVKM. CDR3 DNA sequence: TGTGCCAGCAGTTTGGTGCTGACCCTGGCAGATACGCAGTATTTT. Translating it yields CASSLVLTLADTQYF. The full variable domain, its missing parts supplied by reference TRBV28 and TRBJ2-3, is DVKVTQSSRYLVKRTGEKVFLECVQDMDHENMFWYRQDPGLGLRLIYFSYDVKMKEKGDIPEGYSVSREKKERFSLILESASTNQTSMYLCASSLVLTLADTQYFGPGTRLTVL.

This clonotype has only a few counts. This sequence joins TRBV7-9 and TRBJ1-3, with D unresolved. CDR3 length equals 15 residues. Deletions cut 1 base from V and 0 bases from J, with 7 bases between. In germline, CDR1 is SEHNR, CDR2 FQNEAQ (reference sequence). The CDR3 sequence is CASSLGPDSGNTIYF. The CDR3 DNA follows: TGTGCCAGCAGCTTAGGGCCCGACTCTGGAAACACCATATATTTT.

On this clonotype: A read error may produce the germline difference seen at one junction end. The rearrangement links TRBV20-1 to TRBJ2-7; 7 bases map to TRBD1. The CDR3 loop spans 10 amino acids. In germline, CDR1 is DFQATT, CDR2 SNEGSKA (reference sequence). CDR3 protein: CSARQGELYF. The CDR3 DNA sequence: TGCAGTGCTAGACAGGGGGAGCTGTACTTC.

The CDR3 region has the DNA TGCAGCGTCGGGACAGCCAACCACGAGCAGTACTTC. Protein: CSVGTANHEQYF. This chain connects TRBV29-1 to TRBJ2-7; 7 bases agree with TRBD1. Trimming cost V 6 bases and J 5 bases; bases outside gene matches: 7. The CDR3 runs to 12 residues. Per germline, CDR1 SQVTM and CDR2 ANQGSEA.

The rearrangement joins TRBV6-2 or TRBV6-3 to TRBJ2-7; D gene unclear. CDR1 MNHEY and CDR2 SVGEGT come from the germline V gene. Trimming took 3 bases from V and 0 from J, leaving 9 bases between them. CDR3 size: 14 residues. As DNA, the CDR3 is TGTGCCAGCAGTTATTTACGGAGCTCCTACGAGCAGTACTTC. It specifies CASSYLRSSYEQYF.

This clonotype came up many times. DNA of the CDR3: TGTGCCGTCCACTCATCCCGGGGGTCAGCCGGGGAGCTGTTTTTT. Encoded protein: CAVHSSRGSAGELFF. The gene calls are TRBV12-3 or TRBV12-4 and TRBJ2-2; D is perhaps TRBD2 (6 bases). Trimming left V 11 bases short and J 6 bases short, with 22 bases between. The CDR3 length is 15 residues.

This sequence joins TRBV29-1 and TRBJ2-7; D might be TRBD2 (6 bases). The CDR3 covers 12 residues. Deletions cut 7 bases from V and 3 bases from J, with 13 bases between. CDR1 SQVTM and CDR2 ANQGSEA come from the germline V gene. CDR3 DNA sequence: TGCAGCGCTCTTGGGGGGAACTACGAGCAGTACTTC. Its translation is CSALGGNYEQYF.

The sample holds a few counts of this clonotype. The V gene is TRBV9, the J gene TRBJ2-3; 9 nucleotides align to TRBD2. The CDR3 totals 19 residues. With 3 bases clipped from V and 6 bases from J, the junction kept 20 bases outside the gene matches. From germline, CDR1 is SGDLS and CDR2 YYNGEE. The CDR3 DNA reads as TGTGCCAGCAGCGGACCATTGAGGGGACTGGCGGGGGGGGGTGATACGCAGTATTTT. This sequence encodes CASSGPLRGLAGGGDTQYF.

The chain couples TRBV28 to TRBJ1-1; D gene unclear. V shed 1 base and J shed 10 bases, with 13 bases lying between them. Germline V gene sequence: CDR1 MDHEN, CDR2 SYDVKM. The CDR3 loop spans 13 amino acids. CDR3 residues: CASSLFPRLGAFF. CDR3 DNA sequence: TGTGCCAGCAGTTTATTCCCGCGTCTGGGAGCTTTCTTT.

This clonotype was observed many times. The rearrangement links TRBV7-2 to TRBJ2-1; 12 bases match TRBD2. The V gene end was trimmed by 1 base and the J gene end by 9 bases; junction bases not matched to a gene: 16. Germline values: CDR1 SGHTA, CDR2 FQGNSA. CDR3 size: 19 residues. The chain's CDR3 is CASSLGPPSGGADFGEQFF. As DNA, the CDR3 is TGTGCCAGCAGCTTAGGCCCGCCTAGCGGGGGGGCCGATTTCGGTGAGCAGTTCTTC.

A word on this clonotype: A much bigger clone sits one base away, suggesting this may be a read error. The V gene is TRBV7-2, the J gene TRBJ2-1; 9 bases line up with TRBD2. This CDR3 has 18 amino acids. Germline V gene data show CDR1 as SGHTA and CDR2 as FQGNSA. The CDR3 spells CASGLWSSGGSSYNEQFF. The CDR3 coding sequence is TGTGCCAGCGGCTTATGGAGTAGCGGGGGCAGCTCCTACAATGAGCAGTTCTTC.

This clonotype was seen many times. This chain uses TRBV7-9 with TRBJ1-5; no clear D gene. Germline V gene data show CDR1 as SEHNR and CDR2 as FQNEAQ (reference sequence). This CDR3 has 14 residues. V gave up 2 bases and J gave up 4 bases, with 9 bases separating them. The CDR3 is CASSLSRENQPQHF. CDR3 coding DNA: TGTGCCAGCAGCTTAAGTCGTGAAAATCAGCCCCAGCATTTT.

In its sample, this clonotype was seen many times. V and J are TRBV7-9 and TRBJ2-4, with TRBD1 as a possible D gene (6 bases). Per the germline V gene, CDR1 is SEHNR and CDR2 is FQNEAQ (reference sequence). This CDR3 has 15 amino acids. With 6 bases removed from V and 7 bases from J, the gap between germline ends came to 19 bases. Written as DNA, the CDR3 is TGTGCCAGCAGTTCAGCAGGGGAATATTCGAACATTCAGTACTTC. This encodes CASSSAGEYSNIQYF.

The CDR3 sequence is CASSTIPGEEYTGELFF. Here the CDR3 DNA reads TGTGCCAGCAGCACGATCCCAGGGGAGGAGTATACCGGGGAGCTGTTTTTT. The chain couples TRBV7-2 to TRBJ2-2, with D perhaps TRBD1 or TRBD2 (6 bases each). V lost 5 bases and J lost 5, with 21 bases in between. The CDR3 is 17 amino acids. The germline V gene has CDR1 SGHTA and CDR2 FQGNSA.

The chain links TRBV2 to TRBJ1-1; D is unclear. V lost 7 bases, J lost 0 bases, and 18 bases lay in between. Germline CDR1 SNHLY, CDR2 FYNNEI. This CDR3 is 16 amino acids long. This CDR3 reads CASTVFPGGMNTEAFF. In DNA form, the CDR3 reads TGTGCCAGCACCGTCTTTCCTGGAGGGATGAACACTGAAGCTTTCTTT.

In its sample, this clonotype was seen once. A much larger clone lies a single base off, so this may be a read error. This chain uses TRBV20-1 with TRBJ2-7; D is possibly TRBD1 (6 bases). Germline-derived CDR1 and CDR2 are DFQATT and SNEGSKA (reference sequence). This CDR3 is 14 amino acids long. Here the CDR3 reads CSARDTGTYYEQCF. The CDR3 nucleotides read TGCAGTGCTAGAGATACAGGGACCTACTACGAGCAGTGCTTC.

This clonotype has just a few counts. The chain uses TRBV2 and TRBJ2-1, with D possibly called TRBD1 or TRBD2 (5 bases each). This CDR3 region has 14 residues. Looked up from germline, CDR1 is SNHLY and CDR2 is FYNNEI. V was trimmed by 2 bases and J by 8 bases, leaving 13 bases between them. The CDR3 DNA follows: TGTGCCAGCAGTGAAAGGGCAGGGAGAGATGAGCAGTTCTTC. Amino acids: CASSERAGRDEQFF.

The V call is TRBV19, the J call TRBJ2-3, with D maybe TRBD1 (5 bases). The CDR3 spans 15 residues. V lost 1 base, J lost 2 bases, and 10 bases lay in between. Germline-derived CDR1 and CDR2 are LNHDA and SQIVND (reference sequence). The CDR3: CASSIVEGATDTQYF. CDR3 in DNA: TGTGCCAGTAGTATAGTCGAAGGGGCCACAGATACGCAGTATTTT.

J is TRBJ2-2 and V is TRBV6-2 or TRBV6-3, with D unclear. V was cut by 2 bases and J by 0 bases, with 7 bases left in between. The CDR3 length is 15 residues. The germline gives CDR1 MNHEY, CDR2 SVGEGT. The CDR3 loop is CASSYGDPNTGELFF. Here the CDR3 DNA reads TGTGCCAGCAGTTACGGTGACCCGAACACCGGGGAGCTGTTTTTT.

This clonotype has only a few counts. V is TRBV19 and J is TRBJ2-3; no clear D gene. Germline assignment: CDR1 LNHDA and CDR2 SQIVND (reference sequence). The CDR3 extends over 15 amino acids. V was clipped by 3 bases and J by 0 bases, with 10 bases between them. In nucleotides, the CDR3 is TGTGCCAGTAGTATTTTGGCTCAAAGCACAGATACGCAGTATTTT. Its protein is CASSILAQSTDTQYF. Variable domain in full (rest from reference TRBV19 and TRBJ2-3): DGGITQSPKYLFRKEGQNVTLSCEQNLNHDAMYWYRQDPGQGLRLIYYSQIVNDFQKGDIAEGYSVSREKKESFPLTVTSAQKNPTAFYLCASSILAQSTDTQYFGPGTRLTVL.

The chain joins TRBV10-3 to TRBJ2-7; D may be TRBD2 (6 bases). The CDR3 totals 14 residues. Deletions cut 4 bases from V and 2 bases from J, with 12 bases between. Germline assignment: CDR1 ENHRY and CDR2 SYGVKD. CDR3 sequence reads: CAISARDPAYEQYF. CDR3 nucleotide sequence: TGTGCCATCAGTGCGCGGGACCCAGCCTACGAGCAGTACTTC.

The sample holds many counts of this clonotype. This chain links TRBV30 with TRBJ2-7, with D possibly TRBD1 on 5 matching bases. The CDR3 totals 12 residues. Trimming left V 0 bases short and J 5 bases short, with 8 bases between. Germline V gives CDR1 GTSNPN, CDR2 SVGIG (reference sequence). CDR3 in amino acids: CAWSVTGHEQYF. In nucleotides, the CDR3 is TGTGCCTGGAGTGTAACAGGCCACGAGCAGTACTTC.

This clonotype was seen a handful of times. J is TRBJ1-5 and V is TRBV30; unclear D gene. This CDR3 has 14 amino acids. The V and J ends lost 0 bases and 0 bases respectively, with 6 bases between them. Per germline, CDR1 GTSNPN and CDR2 SVGIG (reference sequence). The CDR3 loop reads CAWSVSYSNQPQHF. The CDR3 nucleotides read TGTGCCTGGAGTGTATCCTATAGCAATCAGCCCCAGCATTTT.

On this clonotype: A much larger clone sits a single nucleotide away, making a read error possible. The CDR3 nucleotides read TGTGCCAGCAGTTACCGAATCACCCCTGACGATACGCTGTATTTT. Amino acid sequence: CASSYRITPDDTLYF. The V and J genes are TRBV6-5 and TRBJ2-3; D is ambiguous. This CDR3 is 15 amino acids long. The V gene's germline CDR1 is MNHEY and CDR2 SVGAGI.

The J gene is TRBJ1-1, the V gene TRBV6-1, with no clear D. This CDR3 contains 13 residues. Looked up from germline, CDR1 is MNHNS and CDR2 is SASEGT. With 6 bases removed from V and 1 base from J, the gap between germline ends came to 9 bases. CDR3 loop: CASSMDPNTEAFF. CDR3 in DNA: TGTGCCAGCAGCATGGACCCGAACACTGAAGCTTTCTTT.